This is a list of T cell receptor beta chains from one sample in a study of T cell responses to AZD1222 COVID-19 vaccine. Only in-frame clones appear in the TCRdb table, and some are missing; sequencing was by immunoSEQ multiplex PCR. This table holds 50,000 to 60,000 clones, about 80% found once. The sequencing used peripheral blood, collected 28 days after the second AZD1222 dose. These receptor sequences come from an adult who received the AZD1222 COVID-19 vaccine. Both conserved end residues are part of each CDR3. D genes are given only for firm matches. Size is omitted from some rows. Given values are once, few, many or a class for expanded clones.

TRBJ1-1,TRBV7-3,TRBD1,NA,TGTGCCAGCAGCGCCCGGGACAGGGGACCCAACACTGAAGCTTTCTTT,CASSARDRGPNTEAFF
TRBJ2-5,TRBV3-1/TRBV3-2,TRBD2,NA,TGTGCCAGCAGCCAAGCCGGGGGGGCCGGGGCCCAGTACTTC,CASSQAGGAGAQYF
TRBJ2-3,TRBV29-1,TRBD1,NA,TGCAGCGCTAGAGGGGGACAGGGAGATACGCAGTATTTT,CSARGGQGDTQYF
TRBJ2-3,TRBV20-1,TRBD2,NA,TGCAGTGCTAGTTTCCCTAGCGGGGGGCCCCTTTCGCAGTATTTT,CSASFPSGGPLSQYF
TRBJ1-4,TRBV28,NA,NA,TGTGCCAGCAGGGGGACGGGACCCGGAGAGGAAAAACTGTTTTTT,CASRGTGPGEEKLFF
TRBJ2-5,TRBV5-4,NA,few,TGTGCCAGCAGCTTGGTACCAGGGGGGTACCAAGAGACCCAGTACTTC,CASSLVPGGYQETQYF
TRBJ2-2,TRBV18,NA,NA,TGTGCCAGCTCACCATCCGGAGGAAGCGAGCTGTTTTTT,CASSPSGGSELFF
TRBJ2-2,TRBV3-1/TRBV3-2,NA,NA,TGTGCCAGCAGCCACCTGAGGGTACTACTAGGTAACACCGGGGAGCTGTTTTTT,CASSHLRVLLGNTGELFF
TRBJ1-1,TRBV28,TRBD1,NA,TGTGCCAGCTTGCAAACGTACAGGGGTTGGACTGAAGCTTTCTTT,CASLQTYRGWTEAFF
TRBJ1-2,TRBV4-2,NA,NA,TGTGCCAGCAGCCGCAGGACCTCGATTCTACTATACGATGGCTACACCTTC,CASSRRTSILLYDGYTF
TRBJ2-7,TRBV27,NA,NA,TGTGCCAGCAGTTTTGGGCAGGGGTACGAGCAGTACTTC,CASSFGQGYEQYF
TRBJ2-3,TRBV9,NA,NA,TGTGCCAGCAGCGTAGCCATGACAGATACGCAGTATTTT,CASSVAMTDTQYF
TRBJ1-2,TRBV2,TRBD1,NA,TGTGCCAGCAGTACTCAGGGGGGCTATGGCTACACCTTC,CASSTQGGYGYTF
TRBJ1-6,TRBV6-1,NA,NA,TGTGCCAGCAGTGAAACCCAGGGAAATTCACCCCTCCACTTT,CASSETQGNSPLHF
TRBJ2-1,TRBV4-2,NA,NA,TGTGCCAGCAGCCAACCCGGTACCAGTAATGAGCAGTTCTTC,CASSQPGTSNEQFF
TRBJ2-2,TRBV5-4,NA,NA,TGTGCCAGCAGCTTGGCCGCGGTCGGTTTCGGGGAGCTGTTTTTT,CASSLAAVGFGELFF
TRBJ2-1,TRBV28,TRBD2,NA,TGTGCCAGCAGCCTCGAGGGCGGGGGAAATTACAATGAGCAGTTCTTC,CASSLEGGGNYNEQFF
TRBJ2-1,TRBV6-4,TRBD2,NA,TGTGCCAGCAGTGTCCGGGGGGGCGTCTACAATGAGCAGTTCTTC,CASSVRGGVYNEQFF
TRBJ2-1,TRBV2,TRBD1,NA,TGTGCCAGCAGAGAGGACAGGGGCTACTACAATGAGCAGTTCTTC,CASREDRGYYNEQFF
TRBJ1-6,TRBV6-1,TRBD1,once,TGTGCCAGCAGTGAAGGCGGAAGGGGGCTTATAGGTTCACCCCTCCACTTT,CASSEGGRGLIGSPLHF
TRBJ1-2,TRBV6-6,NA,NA,TGTGCCACTACAGGGAGCCATGGCTACACCTTC,CATTGSHGYTF
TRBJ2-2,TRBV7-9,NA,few,TGTGCCAGCAGCTACGGGGACGGGGAGCTGTTTTTT,CASSYGDGELFF
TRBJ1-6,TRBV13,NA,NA,TGTGCCAGCAGCTTAGGCGGAACTCTTAATTCACCCCTCCACTTT,CASSLGGTLNSPLHF
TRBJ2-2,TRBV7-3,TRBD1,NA,TGTGCCAGCAGCGCCCACCGACAGGGGGTGGGGACCGGGGAGCTGTTTTTT,CASSAHRQGVGTGELFF
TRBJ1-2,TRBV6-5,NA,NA,TGTGCCAGCACAAGCTCTAACTATGGCTACACCTTC,CASTSSNYGYTF
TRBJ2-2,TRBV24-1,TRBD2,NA,TGTGCCACCAGTGACCGAGCGGGAGGGCCTGTCCGGGAGCTGTTTTTT,CATSDRAGGPVRELFF
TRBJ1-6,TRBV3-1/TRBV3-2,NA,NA,TGTGCCAGCAGCCAAGTGGGACAACGTAATTCACCCCTCCACTTT,CASSQVGQRNSPLHF
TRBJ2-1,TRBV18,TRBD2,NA,TGTGCCAGCTCACCACCAGGGGCTAGCGGGAGGAATGAGCAGTTCTTC,CASSPPGASGRNEQFF
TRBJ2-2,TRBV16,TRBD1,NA,TGTGCCAGCAGCCCCGGGACAGGGGGAAACACCGGGGAGCTGTTTTTT,CASSPGTGGNTGELFF
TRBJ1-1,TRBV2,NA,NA,TGTGCCAGCAGTGATAAGGGTGAGGGTGAAGCTTTCTTT,CASSDKGEGEAFF
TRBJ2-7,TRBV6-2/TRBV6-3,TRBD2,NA,TGTGCCAGCAGTCGAAGCGGGGCCACCTACGAGCAGTACTTC,CASSRSGATYEQYF
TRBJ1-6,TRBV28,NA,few,TGTGCCAGCATTCATAGCTCCTATAATTCACCCCTCCACTTT,CASIHSSYNSPLHF
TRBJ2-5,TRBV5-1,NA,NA,TGCGCCAGCAGCTTGAAAGAGACCCAGTACTTC,CASSLKETQYF
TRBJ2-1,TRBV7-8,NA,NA,TGTGCCAGCAGCCCGACGGGGGACAATGAGCAGTTCTTC,CASSPTGDNEQFF